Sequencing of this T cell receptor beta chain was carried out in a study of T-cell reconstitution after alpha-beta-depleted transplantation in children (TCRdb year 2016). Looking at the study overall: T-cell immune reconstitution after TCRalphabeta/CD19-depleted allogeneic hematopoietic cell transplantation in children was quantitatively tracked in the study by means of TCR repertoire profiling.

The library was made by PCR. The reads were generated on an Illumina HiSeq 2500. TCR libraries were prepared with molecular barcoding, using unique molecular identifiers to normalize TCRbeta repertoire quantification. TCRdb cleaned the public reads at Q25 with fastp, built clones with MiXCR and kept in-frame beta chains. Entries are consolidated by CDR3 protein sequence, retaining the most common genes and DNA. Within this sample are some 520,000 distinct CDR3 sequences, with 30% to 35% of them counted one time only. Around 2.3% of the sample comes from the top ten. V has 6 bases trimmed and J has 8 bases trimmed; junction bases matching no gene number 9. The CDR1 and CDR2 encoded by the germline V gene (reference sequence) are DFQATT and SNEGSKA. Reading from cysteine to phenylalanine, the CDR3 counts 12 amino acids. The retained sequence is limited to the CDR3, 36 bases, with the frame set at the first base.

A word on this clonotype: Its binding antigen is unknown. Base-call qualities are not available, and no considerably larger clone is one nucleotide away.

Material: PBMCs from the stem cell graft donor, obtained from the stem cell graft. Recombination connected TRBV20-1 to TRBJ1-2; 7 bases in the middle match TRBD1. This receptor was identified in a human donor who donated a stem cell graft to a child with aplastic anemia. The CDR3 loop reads CSAPGRGHGYTF. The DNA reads TGCAGTGCCCCTGGAAGGGGGCACGGCTACACCTTC.